Below, one TCR beta chain is given with its context. This CDR3 has 14 amino acids. V was shortened by 1 base and J by 2 bases, with 8 bases between the two germline ends. The germline CDR1 and CDR2 sequences are LNHNV and YYDKDF (reference sequence). This sample was taken from a study of blood T cell repertoires in COVID-19. Profiled with immunoSEQ multiplex PCR; TCRdb holds only in-frame clones, not every one. The sample records approximately 450,000 clones, more than 85% being singletons. The receptor's source is a woman aged 25 to 45 with acute or convalescent COVID-19. The chain recombines TRBV15 with TRBJ1-1; tentative D call: TRBD1 (6 bases). Material: peripheral blood. CDR3 loop: CATSRGGHNTEAFF. The DNA for the CDR3 is TGTGCCACCAGCAGAGGGGGACATAACACTGAAGCTTTCTTT.